This T cell receptor beta chain is drawn from a study of blood T cells in healthy people across ages. Study results and limitations: Measured against age, TCR beta diversity per million T cells decreased in a roughly linear manner.

The CDR3 extends over 13 amino acids. The V gene lost 6 bases and the J gene lost 4 bases, with 12 bases spanning the gap. Sample-barcoded 5' priming and a J-beta primer mix drove a second PCR of roughly 7 to 11 cycles. TCRdb recomputed calls from the 5' RACE reads with MiXCR, one row per CDR3 protein. The repertoire consists of around 700,000 distinct CDR3 sequences, with approximately 25% occurring once and the leading ten covering more than 8%. Points on this clonotype: Its antigen is currently unknown.

These same data were also listed under a study on T cells of mothers and their children.

The specimen sequenced was blood. This TCR was recovered from a boy younger than 18 in good health. The chain couples TRBV12-3 or TRBV12-4 to TRBJ1-2; D unclear. The CDR3 reads CASSIERRYGYTF. CDR3 in DNA: TGTGCCAGCAGCATCGAGCGGCGCTATGGCTACACCTTC.